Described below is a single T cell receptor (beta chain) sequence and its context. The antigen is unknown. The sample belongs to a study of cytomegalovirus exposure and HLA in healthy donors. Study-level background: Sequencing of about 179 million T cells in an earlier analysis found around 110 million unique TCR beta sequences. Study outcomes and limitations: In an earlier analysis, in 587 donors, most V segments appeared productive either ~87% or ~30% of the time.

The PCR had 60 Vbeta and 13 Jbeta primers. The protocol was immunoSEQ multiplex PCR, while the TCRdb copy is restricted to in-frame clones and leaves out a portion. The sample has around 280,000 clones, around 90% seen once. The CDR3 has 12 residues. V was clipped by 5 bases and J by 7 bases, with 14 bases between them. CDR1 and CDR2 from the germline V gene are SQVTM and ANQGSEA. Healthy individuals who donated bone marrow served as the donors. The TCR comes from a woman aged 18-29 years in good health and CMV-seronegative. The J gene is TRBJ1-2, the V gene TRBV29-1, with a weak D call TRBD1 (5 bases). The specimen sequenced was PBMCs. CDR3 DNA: TGCAGCGTTCTCATGGGGCTAGGTGGCTACACCTTC. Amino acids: CSVLMGLGGYTF.